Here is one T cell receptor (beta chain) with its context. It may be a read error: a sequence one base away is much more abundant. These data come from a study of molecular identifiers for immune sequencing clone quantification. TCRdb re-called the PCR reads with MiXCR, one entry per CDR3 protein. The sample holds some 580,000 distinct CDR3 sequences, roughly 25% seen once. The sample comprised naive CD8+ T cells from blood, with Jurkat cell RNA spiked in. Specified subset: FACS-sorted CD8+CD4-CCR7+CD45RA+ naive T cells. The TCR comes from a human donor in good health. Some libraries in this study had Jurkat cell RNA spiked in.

In DNA form, the CDR3 reads TGTGCCGGCAGTGAAGGCGCACTGACCTCTGGAAACACCATATATTTT. Translated, it gives CAGSEGALTSGNTIYF. The rearrangement joins TRBV2 to TRBJ1-3; unclear D gene. Germline CDR1 and CDR2: SNHLY and FYNNEI. The CDR3 consists of 16 residues.